A single sample gave rise to the 30 T cell receptor beta chains below, sequenced in a study of shared clonotypes between healthy human individuals. Using immunoSEQ multiplex PCR, the repertoire was profiled, and TCRdb retains in-frame clones only, with some absent. The data show roughly 2.6 million clones, with around nine tenths seen just once and 0.14% held by the top ten. Sample: naive CD4+ T cells sorted from blood. Described subset: CD45RA+ positively selected. Receptor source: a man between 18 and 29 years old in good health.

The chain combines TRBV7-8 with TRBJ1-6; D call uncertain. The CDR3 has 16 amino acids. From germline, CDR1 is SGHVS and CDR2 FQNEAQ. V was shortened by 5 bases and J by 7 bases, with 18 bases between the two germline ends. This CDR3 reads CASSPVRGAGNSPLHF. CDR3 DNA sequence: TGTGCCAGCAGCCCCGTGAGAGGAGCTGGAAATTCACCCCTCCACTTT.

The chain carries TRBV19 and TRBJ2-2, with 9 bases identical to TRBD2. V lost 5 bases, J lost 4 bases, and 5 bases stayed unmatched. Germline lookup yields CDR1 LNHDA and CDR2 SQIVND (reference sequence). This CDR3 has 15 amino acids. In DNA, the CDR3 is TGTGCCAGTAGTGAATTAGCGGGGGTCACCGGGGAGCTGTTTTTT. Protein: CASSELAGVTGELFF.

The chain couples TRBV14 to TRBJ1-4; D gene uncertain. CDR1 is SGHDN and CDR2 is FVKESK in the germline V gene. The CDR3 has 14 residues. Trimming left V 6 bases short and J 3 bases short, with 11 bases between. The CDR3 nucleotides read TGTGCCAGCAGGCCGGCGGGGTCTAATGAAAAACTGTTTTTT. This translates into CASRPAGSNEKLFF.

The rearrangement joins TRBV7-9 to TRBJ2-3; tentative D call: TRBD2 (7 bases). Trimming cost V 1 base and J 6 bases, with 17 bases left between them. Germline CDR1 reads SEHNR; CDR2 reads FQNEAQ (reference sequence). This CDR3 is built from 16 residues. CDR3 DNA: TGTGCCAGCAGCTTAGAAAGAGGGGGGGCCCGGGATACGCAGTATTTT. It codes for CASSLERGGARDTQYF.

The chain employs TRBV19 and TRBJ2-3; D is unclear. Germline lookup yields CDR1 LNHDA and CDR2 SQIVND (reference sequence). CDR3 size: 15 residues. V was cut by 7 bases and J by 3 bases, with 17 bases left in between. DNA for the CDR3: TGTGCCAGTACGGCTGGAACAAGAAGGACAGATACGCAGTATTTT. Amino acid sequence: CASTAGTRRTDTQYF.

A word on this clone: This specimen includes other DNA sequences encoding the same CDR3. The chain uses TRBV6-5 and TRBJ1-4; 7 bases are shared with TRBD1. CDR3 length: 14 residues. In germline, CDR1 is MNHEY, CDR2 SVGAGI. V lost 3 bases to trimming and J lost 4 bases; unmatched junction nucleotides: 2. This chain's CDR3 is CASSYGTDNEKLFF. The DNA of the CDR3 is TGTGCCAGCAGTTATGGGACAGATAATGAAAAACTGTTTTTT.

This chain links TRBV27 with TRBJ2-7, with TRBD1 matching 11 bases. CDR1 is MNHEY, CDR2 SMNVEV, per germline (reference sequence). CDR3 size: 16 residues. With V trimmed by 4 bases and J by 6 bases, 11 bases remained unmatched. In DNA form, the CDR3 reads TGTGCCAGCAGTTACTACGGACAGGGGGCGCCGGGCGAGCAGTACTTC. This gives the protein CASSYYGQGAPGEQYF.

The chain employs TRBV7-9 and TRBJ1-2; tentatively, D is TRBD1 (6 bases). The CDR3 loop spans 16 amino acids. Trimming pared 0 bases from V and 8 bases from J, leaving 19 bases between. Germline V gene lookup returns CDR1 SEHNR and CDR2 FQNEAQ (reference sequence). The CDR3 sequence: CASSLAAGGAGKGYTF. CDR3 coding DNA: TGTGCCAGCAGCTTAGCTGCTGGGGGCGCGGGGAAGGGCTACACCTTC. Using reference TRBV7-9 and TRBJ1-2 for the parts outside the CDR3, the full variable domain is DTGVSQNPRHKITKRGQNVTFRCDPISEHNRLYWYRQTLGQGPEFLTYFQNEAQLEKSRLLSDRFSAERPKGSFSTLEIQRTEQGDSAMYLCASSLAAGGAGKGYTFGSGTRLTVV.

Written as DNA, the CDR3 is TGTGCCAGCAGTGTGTTAATGACTGTTAACTATGGCTACACCTTC. Protein: CASSVLMTVNYGYTF. This rearrangement joins TRBV6-1 to TRBJ1-2, with D unclear. Germline values: CDR1 MNHNS, CDR2 SASEGT. Trimming left V 4 bases short and J 1 base short, with 13 bases between. This CDR3 contains 15 residues.

This chain connects TRBV7-5 to TRBJ2-7; no check of the table's D call, TRBD1, against the DNA was made. TRBV7-5 is listed as a pseudogene. This CDR3 is 14 amino acids long. CDR3 coding DNA: TGTGCCAGAAGACAACATGACAGTTCCTACGAGCAGTACTTC. It codes for CARRQHDSSYEQYF.

The chain combines TRBV30 with TRBJ1-2; D gene uncertain. The CDR3 runs to 14 residues. Germline CDR1 and CDR2: GTSNPN and SVGIG (reference sequence). V dropped 4 bases and J dropped 4 bases, with 16 bases sitting between them. The CDR3 DNA sequence: TGTGCCTGGACCACTGGTTTTGTCAGCTATGGCTACACCTTC. This encodes CAWTTGFVSYGYTF.

The chain links TRBV6-1 to TRBJ1-4; TRBD1 matches 9 bases. The CDR3 is 14 amino acids. Germline trimming cut 6 bases from V and 10 bases from J; bases unmatched to any gene: 9. CDR1 and CDR2 (germline): MNHNS, SASEGT. Here the CDR3 DNA reads TGTGCCAGCAGCGAGGGACAGGGCTTGGGAAAACTGTTTTTT. Protein: CASSEGQGLGKLFF.

J is TRBJ1-1 and V is TRBV28; perhaps TRBD1 as D (5 bases). Germline CDR1 MDHEN, CDR2 SYDVKM. This CDR3 spans 12 amino acids. Deletions cut 8 bases from V and 7 bases from J, with 14 bases between. The CDR3 is CASRDSGLEAFF. CDR3 in DNA: TGTGCCAGCCGCGACAGCGGACTTGAAGCTTTCTTT.

V and J are TRBV4-1 and TRBJ2-3; 9 nucleotides align to TRBD2. The V and J ends lost 1 base and 5 bases, in that order; junction bases with no gene match: 19. CDR1 is MGHRA, CDR2 YSYEKL, per germline. The CDR3 totals 20 residues. The CDR3 coding sequence is TGCGCCAGCAGCCAAGGGAGTTTAAGCGGGCGGGGGGGCCGGCGAGATACGCAGTATTTT. It encodes CASSQGSLSGRGGRRDTQYF.

The gene calls are TRBV18 and TRBJ2-1, with D perhaps TRBD1 (6 bases). Deletions cut 4 bases from V and 9 bases from J, with 28 bases between. Germline V gene lookup returns CDR1 KGHSH and CDR2 LQKENI. The CDR3 contains 18 residues. CDR3: CASSRNEGAGAKGGEQFF. CDR3 DNA sequence: TGTGCCAGCTCACGAAACGAAGGGGCAGGGGCGAAAGGGGGTGAGCAGTTCTTC.

This rearrangement joins TRBV6-5 to TRBJ1-6, with TRBD1 identical over 7 bases. Trimming at V came to 2 bases and at J to 7 bases, leaving 5 bases not matched to a gene. The CDR3 sequence is 15 residues long. Germline V gene data show CDR1 as MNHEY and CDR2 as SVGAGI. The CDR3 spells CASSYRGLKNSPLHF. Here the CDR3 DNA reads TGTGCCAGCAGTTACAGGGGGCTGAAGAATTCACCCCTCCACTTT.

The genes are TRBV15 and TRBJ2-7; 9 positions agree with TRBD2. J gave up 3 bases and V 5 bases, and 8 bases lay outside the gene matches. The CDR3 has 15 amino acids. Germline V gene data show CDR1 as LNHNV and CDR2 as YYDKDF (reference sequence). As DNA, the CDR3 is TGTGCCACCAGCGAAGTTAGCGGGAGTATCTACGAGCAGTACTTC. This gives the protein CATSEVSGSIYEQYF.

The V gene is TRBV18, the J gene TRBJ1-3; D is ambiguous. Germline V CDR1 and CDR2: KGHSH, LQKENI. CDR3 length: 14 amino acids. V was trimmed by 3 bases and J by 6 bases, leaving 12 bases between them. The CDR3 sequence: CASSPLTQSNTIYF. CDR3 in DNA: TGTGCCAGCTCACCGCTTACCCAGTCAAACACCATATATTTT.

V is TRBV4-3 and J is TRBJ2-1, with 9 nucleotides matching TRBD2. The CDR3 is 18 residues long. J was trimmed by 2 bases and V by 3 bases; bases with no gene match: 11. The germline V gene has CDR1 LGHNA and CDR2 YSLEER. CDR3 sequence (DNA): TGCGCCAGCAGCCAGGGGTACCTTAGCGGGAGCCCCTACAATGAGCAGTTCTTC. This encodes CASSQGYLSGSPYNEQFF.

On this clone: Within the sample, other DNA sequences also encode this same CDR3. V is TRBV6-5 and J is TRBJ2-5; the D is unclear. Germline-derived CDR1 and CDR2 are MNHEY and SVGAGI. There are 11 residues in the CDR3. The ends were cut back, 6 bases at V and 7 bases at J, with 9 bases in the middle. CDR3 amino acids: CASSSPGTQYF. CDR3 nucleotide sequence: TGTGCCAGCAGCAGCCCTGGGACCCAGTACTTC.

The chain has TRBV6-6 and TRBJ1-2; D ambiguous. CDR1 is MNHNY, CDR2 SVGAGI, per germline (reference sequence). This CDR3 is 12 amino acids long. The V end lost 5 bases, the J end lost 4 bases, and 8 bases lay between the germline ends. This chain's CDR3 is CASSPATYGYTF. The CDR3, as DNA: TGTGCCAGCAGTCCCGCCACCTATGGCTACACCTTC.

V is TRBV5-4 and J is TRBJ2-1, with 8 bases that match TRBD1. The CDR3 loop spans 16 amino acids. From germline, CDR1 is SGHNT and CDR2 YYREEE (reference sequence). V was pared by 4 bases and J by 4 bases, with 10 bases of the junction left unmatched. CDR3 sequence reads: CASSLGQGSFYNEQFF. DNA of the CDR3: TGTGCCAGCAGCCTCGGACAGGGCAGCTTTTACAATGAGCAGTTCTTC.

The chain employs TRBV14 and TRBJ2-5; no reliable D call. The V end lost 0 bases, the J end lost 5 bases, and 7 bases lay between the germline ends. The germline V gene has CDR1 SGHDN and CDR2 FVKESK. The CDR3 is made up of 13 amino acids. The CDR3 here is CASSQDMVETQYF. CDR3 sequence (DNA): TGTGCCAGCAGCCAAGACATGGTGGAGACCCAGTACTTC. The full variable domain, with the rest looked up from reference TRBV14 and TRBJ2-5, is EAGVTQFPSHSVIEKGQTVTLRCDPISGHDNLYWYRRVMGKEIKFLLHFVKESKQDESGMPNNRFLAERTGGTYSTLKVQPAELEDSGVYFCASSQDMVETQYFGPGTRLLVL.

CDR3 DNA: TGTGCCAGCAGCGAGGCTATTACAGATACGCAGTATTTT. This gives the protein CASSEAITDTQYF. V gene TRBV2 combines with J gene TRBJ2-3; no clear D gene. Between the trimmed V and J ends, which lost 6 bases and 3 bases, there was a span of 10 bases. The CDR3 consists of 13 residues. Germline assignment: CDR1 SNHLY and CDR2 FYNNEI.

Details on this clone: The identical CDR3 is also encoded by other nucleotide sequences in the sample. The chain employs TRBV30 and TRBJ1-3, with D unclear. Germline values: CDR1 GTSNPN, CDR2 SVGIG (reference sequence). There are 15 residues in the CDR3. Trimming took 2 bases from V and 0 from J, leaving 11 bases between them. The CDR3: CAWSPGILSGNTIYF. For the CDR3, the DNA is TGTGCCTGGAGTCCCGGGATACTCTCTGGAAACACCATATATTTT. The variable domain in full, completed from reference TRBV30 and TRBJ1-3, reads SQTIHQWPATLVQPVGSPLSLECTVEGTSNPNLYWYRQAAGRGLQLLFYSVGIGQISSEVPQNLSASRPQDRQFILSSKKLLLSDSGFYLCAWSPGILSGNTIYFGEGSWLTVV.

The gene calls are TRBV30 and TRBJ1-6; D not certain. CDR3 length: 16 amino acids. Germline CDR1 is GTSNPN and CDR2 is SVGIG (reference sequence). The V gene lost 1 base and the J gene lost 0 bases, with 10 bases spanning the gap. CDR3 DNA: TGTGCCTGGAGTGCCGGCGGTAGCTCCTATAATTCACCCCTCCACTTT. It is translated as CAWSAGGSSYNSPLHF.

The chain has TRBV21-1 and TRBJ1-2; TRBD1, the table's D call, lacks a check against the DNA. TRBV21-1 is a pseudogene. The CDR3 covers 15 residues. Here the CDR3 reads CASSRPFGTGYGYTF. The CDR3 DNA sequence: TGTGCCAGCAGCAGACCCTTCGGGACAGGCTATGGCTACACCTTC.

The chain carries TRBV28 and TRBJ1-3, with D possibly being TRBD1 (6 bases). The V and J ends lost 2 bases and 0 bases respectively, with 14 bases between them. CDR1 MDHEN and CDR2 SYDVKM come from the germline V gene. The CDR3 has 17 residues. The CDR3 sequence is CASSLGGAAFSGNTIYF. CDR3 nucleotide sequence: TGTGCCAGCAGTTTAGGGGGGGCCGCTTTCTCTGGAAACACCATATATTTT.

The chain recombines TRBV5-1 with TRBJ2-2, with a tentative D call TRBD2 (5 bases). The CDR3 length is 15 residues. The V gene lost 0 bases and the J gene lost 4 bases, with 10 bases spanning the gap. CDR1 is SGHRS and CDR2 is YFSETQ in the germline V gene. CDR3 residues: CASSLAVAGTGELFF. The CDR3 DNA follows: TGCGCCAGCAGCTTGGCCGTTGCGGGCACCGGGGAGCTGTTTTTT.

J is TRBJ2-7 and V is TRBV6-4, with TRBD1 identical over 7 bases. Germline V gene sequence: CDR1 MRHNA, CDR2 SNTAGT. The CDR3 length is 17 residues. J was trimmed by 4 bases and V by 0 bases; bases with no gene match: 12. CDR3 loop: CASSDSYRGRSVYEQYF. The CDR3 DNA follows: TGTGCCAGCAGTGACTCGTACAGGGGCCGAAGTGTTTACGAGCAGTACTTC.